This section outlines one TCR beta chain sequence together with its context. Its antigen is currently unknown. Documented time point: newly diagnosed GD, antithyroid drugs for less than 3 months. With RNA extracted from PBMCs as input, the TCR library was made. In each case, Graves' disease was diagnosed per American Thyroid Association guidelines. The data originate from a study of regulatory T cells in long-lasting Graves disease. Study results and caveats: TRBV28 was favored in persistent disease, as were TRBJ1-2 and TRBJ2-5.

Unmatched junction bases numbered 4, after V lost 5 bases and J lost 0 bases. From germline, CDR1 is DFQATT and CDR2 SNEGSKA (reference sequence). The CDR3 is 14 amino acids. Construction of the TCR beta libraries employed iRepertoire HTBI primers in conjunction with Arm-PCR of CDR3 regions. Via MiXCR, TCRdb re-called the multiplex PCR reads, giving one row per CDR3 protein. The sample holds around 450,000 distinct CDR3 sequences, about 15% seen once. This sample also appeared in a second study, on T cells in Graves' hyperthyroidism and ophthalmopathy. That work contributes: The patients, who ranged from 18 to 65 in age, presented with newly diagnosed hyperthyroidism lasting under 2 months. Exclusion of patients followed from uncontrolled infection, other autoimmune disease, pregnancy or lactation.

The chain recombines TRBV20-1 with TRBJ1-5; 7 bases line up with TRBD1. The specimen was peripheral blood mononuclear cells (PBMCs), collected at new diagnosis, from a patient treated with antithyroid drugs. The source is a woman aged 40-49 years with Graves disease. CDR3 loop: CSAETGYSNQPQHF. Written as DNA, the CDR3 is TGCAGTGCTGAGACAGGGTATAGCAATCAGCCCCAGCATTTT.